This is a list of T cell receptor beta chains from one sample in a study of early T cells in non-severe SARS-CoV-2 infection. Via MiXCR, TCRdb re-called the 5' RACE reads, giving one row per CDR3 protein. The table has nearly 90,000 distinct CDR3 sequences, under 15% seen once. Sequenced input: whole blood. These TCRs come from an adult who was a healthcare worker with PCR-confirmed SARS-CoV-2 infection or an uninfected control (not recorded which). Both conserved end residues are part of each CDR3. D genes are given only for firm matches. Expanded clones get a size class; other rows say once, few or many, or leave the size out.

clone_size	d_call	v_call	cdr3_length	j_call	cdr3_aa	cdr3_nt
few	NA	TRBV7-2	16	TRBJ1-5	CASSLAYRVRNQPQHF	TGTGCCAGCAGCTTAGCCTACAGGGTGCGGAATCAGCCCCAGCATTTT
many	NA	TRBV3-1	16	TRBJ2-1	CASSQVPWAGNNEQFF	TGTGCCAGCAGCCAAGTCCCTTGGGCGGGGAACAATGAGCAGTTCTTC
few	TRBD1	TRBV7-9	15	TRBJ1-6	CASSLALDRVAPLHF	TGTGCCAGCAGCTTAGCTCTGGACAGGGTCGCACCCCTCCACTTT
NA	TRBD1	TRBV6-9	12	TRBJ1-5	CASNKGQQPQHF	TGTGCCAGCAATAAGGGACAGCAGCCCCAGCATTTT
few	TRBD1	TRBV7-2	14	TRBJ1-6	CASSSHRGGAPLHF	TGTGCCAGCAGCTCCCACAGGGGGGGAGCACCCCTCCACTTT
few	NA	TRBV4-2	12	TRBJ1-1	CASSQPRTEAFF	TGTGCCAGCAGCCAACCCCGCACTGAAGCTTTCTTT
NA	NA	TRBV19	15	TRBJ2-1	CASSIGQGEFNEQFF	TGTGCCAGTAGTATTGGGCAGGGCGAGTTCAATGAGCAGTTCTTC
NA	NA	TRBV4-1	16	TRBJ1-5	CASSLMGPTGNQPQHF	TGCGCCAGCAGCCTCATGGGGCCCACCGGCAATCAGCCCCAGCATTTT
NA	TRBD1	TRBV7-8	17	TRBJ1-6	CASSPRDRHDPNSPLHF	TGTGCCAGCAGCCCACGGGACAGGCACGACCCTAATTCACCCCTCCACTTT
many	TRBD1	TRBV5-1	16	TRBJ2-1	CASRAPYRGRNNEQFF	TGCGCCAGCAGGGCCCCGTACAGGGGGCGCAACAATGAGCAGTTCTTC
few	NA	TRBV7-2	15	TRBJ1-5	CASSLGWATNQPQHF	TGTGCCAGCAGCTTAGGTTGGGCAACCAATCAGCCCCAGCATTTT
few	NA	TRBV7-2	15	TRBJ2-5	CASSTAVRRQETQYF	TGTGCCAGCAGCACCGCCGTGAGAAGACAAGAGACCCAGTACTTC
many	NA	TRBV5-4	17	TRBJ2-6	CASSSKDGPSGANVLTF	TGTGCCAGCAGCTCCAAAGACGGACCCTCTGGGGCCAACGTCCTGACTTTC
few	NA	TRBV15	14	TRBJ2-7	CATSKYRGTYEQYF	TGTGCCACCAGCAAGTACCGGGGAACCTACGAGCAGTACTTC
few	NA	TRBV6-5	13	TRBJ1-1	CASSYEVNTEAFF	TGTGCCAGCAGTTACGAGGTGAACACTGAAGCTTTCTTT
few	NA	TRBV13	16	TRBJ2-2	CASSPGTPSNTGELFF	TGTGCCAGCAGCCCGGGGACTCCGTCGAACACCGGGGAGCTGTTTTTT
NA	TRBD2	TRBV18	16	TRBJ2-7	CASSPPELAGPYEQYF	TGTGCCAGCTCACCACCAGAACTAGCGGGACCCTACGAGCAGTACTTC
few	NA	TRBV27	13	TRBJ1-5	CASSPPQGRYQHF	TGTGCCAGCAGTCCCCCCCAAGGAAGATACCAGCATTTT
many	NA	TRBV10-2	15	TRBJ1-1	CASSDAGNGSTEAFF	TGCGCCAGCAGTGACGCAGGGAACGGGAGCACTGAAGCTTTCTTT
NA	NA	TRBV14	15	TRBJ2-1	CASSQDTTWINEQFF	TGTGCCAGCAGCCAAGACACGACCTGGATCAATGAGCAGTTCTTC
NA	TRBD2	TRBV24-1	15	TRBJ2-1	CATSLGTSGYNEQFF	TGTGCCACCAGTTTGGGGACTAGCGGTTACAATGAGCAGTTCTTC
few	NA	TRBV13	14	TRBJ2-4	CASSITGGENIQYF	TGTGCCAGCAGCATCACCGGAGGGGAAAACATTCAGTACTTC
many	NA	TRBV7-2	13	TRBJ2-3	CASSLVEGRRQYF	TGTGCCAGCAGCTTAGTGGAGGGCCGAAGGCAGTATTTT
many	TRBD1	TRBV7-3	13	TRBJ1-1	CASRWDRNTEAFF	TGTGCCAGCAGATGGGACAGAAACACTGAAGCTTTCTTT
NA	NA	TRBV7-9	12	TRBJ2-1	CASSYGATEQFF	TGTGCCAGCAGCTACGGGGCGACTGAGCAGTTCTTC
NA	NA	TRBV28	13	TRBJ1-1	CASSYSSTTEAFF	TGTGCCAGCAGCTACTCCTCCACCACTGAAGCTTTCTTT
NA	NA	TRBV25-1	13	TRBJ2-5	CASSGTVSKAQYF	TGTGCCAGCAGTGGAACGGTTTCTAAGGCCCAGTACTTC
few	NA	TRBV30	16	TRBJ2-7	CAWSPLRAIGSYEQYF	TGTGCCTGGAGTCCCCTCCGGGCGATCGGCTCCTACGAGCAGTACTTC
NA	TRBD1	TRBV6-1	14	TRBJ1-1	CASWDRAGGSEAYF	TGTGCCAGCTGGGACAGGGCAGGAGGGTCTGAAGCTTACTTT